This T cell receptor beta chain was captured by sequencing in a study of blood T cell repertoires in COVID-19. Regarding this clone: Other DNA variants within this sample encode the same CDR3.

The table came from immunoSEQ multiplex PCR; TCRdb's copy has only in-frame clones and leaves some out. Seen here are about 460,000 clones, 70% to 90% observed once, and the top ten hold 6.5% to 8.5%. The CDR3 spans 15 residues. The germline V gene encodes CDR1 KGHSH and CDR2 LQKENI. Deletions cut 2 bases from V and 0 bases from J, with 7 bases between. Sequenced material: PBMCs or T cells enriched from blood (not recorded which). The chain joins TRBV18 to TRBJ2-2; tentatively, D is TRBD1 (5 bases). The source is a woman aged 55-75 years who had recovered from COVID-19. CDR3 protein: CASSPRTPNTGELFF. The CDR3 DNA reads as TGTGCCAGCTCACCAAGGACACCGAACACCGGGGAGCTGTTTTTT.